Listed below are T cell receptor beta chains from one sample, sequenced in a study of shared clonotypes between healthy human individuals. Assay: immunoSEQ multiplex PCR; the TCRdb copy retains only in-frame clones and omits some. The sample contains more than 2 million clones, roughly 94% of which appear only once. The sample comprised naive CD8+ T cells sorted from blood. The receptors were sampled from a man younger than 35 in good health. The conserved cysteine and the conserved F or W are not part of the CDR3 here. Clone size is not always given. Where it is, it says once, few, many or a class for expanded clones.

TRBJ1-2 | NA | TRBV28 | ASSLGGSGYT
TRBJ2-1 | NA | TRBV11-3 | ASSLGYGTHNEQF
TRBJ2-7 | NA | TRBV9 | ASSVGNYEQY
TRBJ1-2 | NA | TRBV19 | ASTPYEGGYT
TRBJ2-3 | NA | TRBV5-1 | ASSLDGTGSDTQY
TRBJ1-5 | NA | TRBV12-5 | ASGLADTGQANQPQH
TRBJ1-1 | NA | TRBV13 | ASSPGGTEAF
TRBJ1-1 | many | TRBV30 | AWRTGGMNTEAF
TRBJ2-5 | NA | TRBV7-9 | ASSSPPNSREETQY
TRBJ2-4 | NA | TRBV5-6 | ASSLTGLAKNIQY
TRBJ1-5 | NA | TRBV12-5 | ASGLGNQPQH
TRBJ1-2 | NA | TRBV6-6 | ASSYSSSAANYGYT
TRBJ2-3 | NA | TRBV27 | ASSFAQEGTDTQY
TRBJ2-5 | NA | TRBV28 | ASSFGSGGAQETQY
TRBJ1-5 | NA | TRBV27 | ASSLVDSNQPQH
TRBJ2-7 | NA | TRBV27 | ASSITGQGYEQY
TRBJ2-1 | NA | TRBV27 | ASSFGTGDNEQF
TRBJ2-1 | NA | TRBV2 | ASSWTESSYNEQF
TRBJ2-1 | NA | TRBV19 | ASSVHAASGSYNEQF
TRBJ2-7 | once | TRBV30 | AWSVEIGTGEYEQY
TRBJ2-5 | NA | TRBV9 | ASSVDEMYQETQY
TRBJ1-5 | NA | TRBV29-1 | SVEDTLETRTVSNQPQH
TRBJ2-1 | NA | TRBV27 | ASSLISTGLDEQF
TRBJ1-5 | NA | TRBV10-2 | ASTDRDRQPQH
TRBJ2-6 | NA | TRBV11-3 | ASSADSGANVLT
TRBJ1-2 | NA | TRBV25-1 | ASSAPWGYT
TRBJ2-1 | once | TRBV6-1 | ASRDSASVEQF
TRBJ2-7 | NA | TRBV4-1 | ASSLEVSGAVYEQY
TRBJ2-7 | NA | TRBV9 | ASSADVVSYEQY
TRBJ2-7 | NA | TRBV5-1 | ASSFPYSGSEQY
TRBJ2-7 | NA | TRBV5-1 | ASSLDPERLSPYEQY
TRBJ1-2 | NA | TRBV5-6 | ASSLGGVASNYGYT
TRBJ2-5 | NA | TRBV9 | ASSVDLRFGKETQY
TRBJ2-7 | once | TRBV4-3 | ASSQDHRGYEQY
TRBJ2-7 | NA | TRBV6-5 | ASSYSSSWEQY
TRBJ1-2 | NA | TRBV4-1 | ASSQEGTNYGYT
TRBJ2-1 | NA | TRBV28 | ASSSIAGLGENEQF
TRBJ2-2 | NA | TRBV6-5 | ASSLVWDTGELF
TRBJ2-7 | NA | TRBV4-3 | ASSQDSGSFYEQY
TRBJ2-7 | NA | TRBV7-2 | ASSSRFEVSSYEQY
TRBJ2-2 | NA | TRBV5-6 | ASSFWTGGDTGELF
TRBJ2-7 | NA | TRBV7-2 | ASSLNSDREQY
TRBJ1-4 | NA | TRBV7-9 | ASSPRGAANEKLF
TRBJ1-5 | NA | TRBV2 | ASMWGEGDQPQH